Each of the 5 T cell receptor beta chains below was sequenced from the same sample in a study of shared clonotypes between healthy human individuals. Clones were read by immunoSEQ multiplex PCR, and TCRdb kept only the in-frame ones, dropping some. The sample consists of some 500,000 clones, 90% to 97% of them appearing once. Sequencing was carried out using naive CD4+ T cells sorted from blood. Subset of the sample: CD45RA+ positively selected. These receptors all come from a woman aged 25 to 45 in good health.

The rearrangement joins TRBV4-1 to TRBJ2-5, with 7 bases matching TRBD1. Per germline, CDR1 MGHRA and CDR2 YSYEKL. CDR3 length equals 16 residues. V lost 4 bases and J lost 2; bases outside the gene matches: 10. CDR3 DNA sequence: TGCGCCAGCAGCCCCAGTCCTCACAGGGGACAAGAGACCCAGTACTTC. Encoded protein: CASSPSPHRGQETQYF.

This chain uses TRBV11-2 with TRBJ1-1, with 7 bases fitting TRBD1. This CDR3 has 14 amino acids. CDR1 and CDR2 from the germline V gene are SGHAT and FQNNGV. Trimming removed 5 bases from V and 2 bases from J; junction bases left unmatched: 5. The CDR3: CASSRDRENTEAFF. CDR3 coding DNA: TGTGCCAGCAGCCGTGACAGGGAAAACACTGAAGCTTTCTTT.

The V gene is TRBV28, the J gene TRBJ2-1, with 9 bases identical to TRBD2. V shed 5 bases and J 5 bases; nucleotides not matched to a gene: 7. The CDR3 contains 15 residues. The V gene's germline CDR1 is MDHEN and CDR2 SYDVKM. DNA of the CDR3: TGTGCCAGCAGTCAATTACTAGCGGGCCACAATGAGCAGTTCTTC. It yields the protein CASSQLLAGHNEQFF. The full variable domain, in which reference TRBV28 and TRBJ2-1 provide the parts outside the CDR3, is DVKVTQSSRYLVKRTGEKVFLECVQDMDHENMFWYRQDPGLGLRLIYFSYDVKMKEKGDIPEGYSVSREKKERFSLILESASTNQTSMYLCASSQLLAGHNEQFFGPGTRLTVL.

This chain joins TRBV27 and TRBJ1-1; 9 nucleotides agree with TRBD1. V lost 6 bases and J lost 0; bases outside the gene matches: 8. Germline CDR1 is MNHEY and CDR2 is SMNVEV (reference sequence). The CDR3 runs to 16 residues. CDR3: CASRPTGGAVNTEAFF. CDR3 in DNA: TGTGCCAGCAGACCAACAGGGGGCGCAGTGAACACTGAAGCTTTCTTT.

The CDR3 spells CSVDVGFQETQYF. CDR3 nucleotides: TGCAGCGTGGACGTGGGCTTCCAAGAGACCCAGTACTTC. This chain connects TRBV29-1 to TRBJ2-5; D is undetermined. The CDR3 is made up of 13 amino acids. V was clipped by 6 bases and J by 1 base, with 12 bases between them. Germline CDR1 and CDR2: SQVTM and ANQGSEA.